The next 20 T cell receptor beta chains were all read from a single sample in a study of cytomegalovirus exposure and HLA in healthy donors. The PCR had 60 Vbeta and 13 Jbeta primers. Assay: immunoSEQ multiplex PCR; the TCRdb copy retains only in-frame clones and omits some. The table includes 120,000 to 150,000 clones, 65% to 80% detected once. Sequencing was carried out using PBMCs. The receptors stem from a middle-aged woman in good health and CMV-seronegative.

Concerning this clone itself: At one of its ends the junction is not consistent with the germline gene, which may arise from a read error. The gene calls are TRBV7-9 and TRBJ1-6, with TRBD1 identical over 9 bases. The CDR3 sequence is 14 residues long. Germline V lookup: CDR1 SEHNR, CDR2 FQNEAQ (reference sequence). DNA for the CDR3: TGTTCCAGCAGCCCCCGGACAGGGGATTCACCCCTCCACTTT. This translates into CSSSPRTGDSPLHF.

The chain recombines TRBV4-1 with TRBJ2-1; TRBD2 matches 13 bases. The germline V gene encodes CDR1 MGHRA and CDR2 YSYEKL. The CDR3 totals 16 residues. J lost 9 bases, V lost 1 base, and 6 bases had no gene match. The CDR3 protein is CASSQGRLAGGGEQFF. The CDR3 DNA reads TGCGCCAGCAGCCAAGGGCGACTAGCGGGAGGTGGTGAGCAGTTCTTC.

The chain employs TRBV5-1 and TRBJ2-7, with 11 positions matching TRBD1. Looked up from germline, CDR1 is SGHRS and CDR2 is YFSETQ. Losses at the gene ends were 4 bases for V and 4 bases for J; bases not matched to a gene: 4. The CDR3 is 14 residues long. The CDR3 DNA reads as TGCGCCAGCAGCATCCGGGACAGGGGGTACGAGCAGTACTTC. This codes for CASSIRDRGYEQYF. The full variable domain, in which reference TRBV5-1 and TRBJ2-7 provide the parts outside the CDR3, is KAGVTQTPRYLIKTRGQQVTLSCSPISGHRSVSWYQQTPGQGLQFLFEYFSETQRNKGNFPGRFSGRQFSNSRSEMNVSTLELGDSALYLCASSIRDRGYEQYFGPGTRLTVT.

The CDR3 nucleotides read TGTGCCAGCAGTTGGGGAGCGGGAGGGCCGGTCGAGCAGTACTTC. As protein: CASSWGAGGPVEQYF. The chain links TRBV6-5 to TRBJ2-7, with 10 nucleotides matching TRBD2. This CDR3 region has 15 residues. V was clipped by 4 bases and J by 6 bases; unmatched bases: 9. Germline lookup yields CDR1 MNHEY and CDR2 SVGAGI.

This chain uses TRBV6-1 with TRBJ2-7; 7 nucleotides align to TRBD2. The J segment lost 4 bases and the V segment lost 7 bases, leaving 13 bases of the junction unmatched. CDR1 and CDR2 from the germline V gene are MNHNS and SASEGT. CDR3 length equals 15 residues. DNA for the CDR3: TGTGCCAGCATAATTGAAGCCTCGGGAGGTTACGAGCAGTACTTC. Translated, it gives CASIIEASGGYEQYF.

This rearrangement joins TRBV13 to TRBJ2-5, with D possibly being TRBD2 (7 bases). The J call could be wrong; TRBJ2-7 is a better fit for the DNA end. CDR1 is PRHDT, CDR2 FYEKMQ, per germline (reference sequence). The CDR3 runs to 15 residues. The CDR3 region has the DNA TGTGCCAGCAGCGCGAGGGGGGGGCTTTCCTACGAGCAGTACTTC. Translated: CASSARGGLSYEQYF.

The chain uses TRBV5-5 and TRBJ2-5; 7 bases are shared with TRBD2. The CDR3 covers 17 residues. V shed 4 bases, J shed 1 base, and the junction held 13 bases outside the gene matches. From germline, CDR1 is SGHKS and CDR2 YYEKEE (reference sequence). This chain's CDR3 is CASSGGILAGGQETQYF. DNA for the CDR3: TGTGCCAGCAGCGGTGGGATCTTAGCGGGTGGCCAAGAGACCCAGTACTTC.

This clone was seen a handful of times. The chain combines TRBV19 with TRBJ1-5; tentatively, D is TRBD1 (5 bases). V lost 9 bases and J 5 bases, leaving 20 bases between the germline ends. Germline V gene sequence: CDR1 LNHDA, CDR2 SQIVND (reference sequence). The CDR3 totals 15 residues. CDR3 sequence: CASSLQAQGDQPQHF. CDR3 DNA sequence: TGTGCCAGCTCTTTACAGGCCCAAGGGGATCAGCCCCAGCATTTT.

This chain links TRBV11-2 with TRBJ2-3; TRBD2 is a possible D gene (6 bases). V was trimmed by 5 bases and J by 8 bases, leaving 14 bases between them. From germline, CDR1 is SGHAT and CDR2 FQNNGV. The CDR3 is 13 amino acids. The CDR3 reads CASSPSSGSTQYF. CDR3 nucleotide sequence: TGTGCCAGCAGCCCCAGTAGCGGTAGTACGCAGTATTTT.

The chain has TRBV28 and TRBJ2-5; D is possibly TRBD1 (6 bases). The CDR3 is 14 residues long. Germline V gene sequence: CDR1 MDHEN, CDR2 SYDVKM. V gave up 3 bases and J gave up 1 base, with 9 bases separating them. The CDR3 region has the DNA TGTGCCAGCAGTTTTTTGGACAGCCAAGAGACCCAGTACTTC. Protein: CASSFLDSQETQYF.

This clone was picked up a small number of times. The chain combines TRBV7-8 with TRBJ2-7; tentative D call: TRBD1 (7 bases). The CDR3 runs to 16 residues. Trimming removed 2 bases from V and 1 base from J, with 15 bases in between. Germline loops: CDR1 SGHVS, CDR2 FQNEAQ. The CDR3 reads CASSLPGAGGSYEQYF. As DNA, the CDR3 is TGTGCCAGCAGCTTACCCGGGGCAGGGGGGTCCTACGAGCAGTACTTC. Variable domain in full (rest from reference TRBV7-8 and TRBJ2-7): GAGVSQSPRYKVAKRGQDVALRCDPISGHVSLFWYQQALGQGPEFLTYFQNEAQLDKSGLPSDRFFAERPEGSVSTLKIQRTQQEDSAVYLCASSLPGAGGSYEQYFGPGTRLTVT.

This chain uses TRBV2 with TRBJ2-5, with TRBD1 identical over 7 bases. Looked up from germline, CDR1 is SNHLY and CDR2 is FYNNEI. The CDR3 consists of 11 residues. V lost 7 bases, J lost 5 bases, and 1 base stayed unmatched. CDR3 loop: CASKQGETQYF. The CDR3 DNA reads TGTGCCAGCAAACAGGGGGAGACCCAGTACTTC.

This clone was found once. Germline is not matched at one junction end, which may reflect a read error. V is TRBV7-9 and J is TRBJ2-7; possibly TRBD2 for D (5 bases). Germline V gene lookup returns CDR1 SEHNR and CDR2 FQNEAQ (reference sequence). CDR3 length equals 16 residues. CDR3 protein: CSSSFIRAPGSYEQYF. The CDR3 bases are TGTTCCAGCAGCTTTATACGGGCCCCGGGGTCCTACGAGCAGTACTTC.

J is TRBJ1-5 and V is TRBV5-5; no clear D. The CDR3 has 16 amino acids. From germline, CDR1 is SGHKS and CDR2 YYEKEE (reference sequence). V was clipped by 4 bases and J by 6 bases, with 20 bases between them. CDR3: CASSPGSFRVGQPQHF. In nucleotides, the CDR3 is TGTGCCAGCAGCCCGGGGTCCTTCCGGGTCGGTCAGCCCCAGCATTTT. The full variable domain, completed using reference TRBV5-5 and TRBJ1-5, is DAGVTQSPTHLIKTRGQQVTLRCSPISGHKSVSWYQQVLGQGPQFIFQYYEKEERGRGNFPDRFSARQFPNYSSELNVNALLLGDSALYLCASSPGSFRVGQPQHFGDGTRLSIL.

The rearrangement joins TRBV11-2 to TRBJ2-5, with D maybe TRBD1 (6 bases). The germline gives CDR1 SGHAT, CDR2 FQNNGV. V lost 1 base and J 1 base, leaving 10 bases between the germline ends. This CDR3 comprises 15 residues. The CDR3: CASSLAGQTQETQYF. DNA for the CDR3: TGTGCCAGCAGCTTAGCCGGACAGACCCAAGAGACCCAGTACTTC.

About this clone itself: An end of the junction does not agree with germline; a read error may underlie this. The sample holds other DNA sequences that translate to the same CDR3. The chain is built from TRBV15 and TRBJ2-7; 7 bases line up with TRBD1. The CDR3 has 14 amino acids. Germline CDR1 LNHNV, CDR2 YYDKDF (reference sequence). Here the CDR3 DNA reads TGCGCCACCAGCCCCTTCGGGACAGCCTACGAGCAGTACTTC. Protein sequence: CATSPFGTAYEQYF.

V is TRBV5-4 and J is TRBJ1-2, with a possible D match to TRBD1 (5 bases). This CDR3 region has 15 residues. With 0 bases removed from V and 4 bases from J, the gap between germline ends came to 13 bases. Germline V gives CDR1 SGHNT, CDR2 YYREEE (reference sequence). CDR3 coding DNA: TGTGCCAGCAGCTTGGATCTGACAGCTAGCTATGGCTACACCTTC. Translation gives CASSLDLTASYGYTF. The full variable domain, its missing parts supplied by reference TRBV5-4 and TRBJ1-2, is ETGVTQSPTHLIKTRGQQVTLRCSSQSGHNTVSWYQQALGQGPQFIFQYYREEENGRGNFPPRFSGLQFPNYSSELNVNALELDDSALYLCASSLDLTASYGYTFGSGTRLTVV.

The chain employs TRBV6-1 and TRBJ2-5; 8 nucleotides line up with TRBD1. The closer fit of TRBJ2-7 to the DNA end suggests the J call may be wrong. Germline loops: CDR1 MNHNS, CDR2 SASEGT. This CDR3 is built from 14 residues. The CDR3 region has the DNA TGTGCCAGCAGCAACCCGGGACAGGCCTACGAGCAGTACTTC. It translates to CASSNPGQAYEQYF.

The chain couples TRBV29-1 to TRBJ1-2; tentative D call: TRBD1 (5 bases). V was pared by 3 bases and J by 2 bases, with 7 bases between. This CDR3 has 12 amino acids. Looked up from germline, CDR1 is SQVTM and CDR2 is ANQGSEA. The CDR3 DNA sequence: TGCAGCGTTGAGGACACCAACTATGGCTACACCTTC. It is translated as CSVEDTNYGYTF.

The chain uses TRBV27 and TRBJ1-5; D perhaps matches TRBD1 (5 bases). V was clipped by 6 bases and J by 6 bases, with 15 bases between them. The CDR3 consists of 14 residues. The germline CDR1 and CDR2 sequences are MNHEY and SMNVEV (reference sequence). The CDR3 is CASRWGGVGQPQHF. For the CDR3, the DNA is TGTGCCAGCAGGTGGGGGGGTGTGGGTCAGCCCCAGCATTTT.